The TCR beta chain under discussion was sequenced for a study of T cells after yellow fever vaccination (dated by TCRdb to the late 2010s). Describing the broader study: The SMART-Seq v4 Ultra Low Input RNA kit was used to prepare libraries from fractions with low cell numbers. Blood samples were taken at several timepoints before and after primary and secondary immunization, and bulk PBMC replicates and cell subsets were isolated. To track T-cell clones before and after primary and booster YFV17D yellow fever vaccination, bulk TCR alpha and beta repertoires were sequenced longitudinally. Two healthy male donors made up the cohort, one aged 18 to 30 years and the other aged 30 to 39 years.

Sequenced on an Illumina NovaSeq 6000. TCR cDNA was synthesized by 5'RACE template switching, through which a universal primer site and unique molecular identifiers were introduced. cDNA synthesis was primed from both the TCR alpha and TCR beta constant segments. Library amplification used two PCR steps, and the second PCR step added sample barcodes and sequencing adapters. Libraries were sequenced on Illumina HiSeq 2500 (2x100 bp) or NovaSeq (2x150 bp). In the paper's pipeline: MIGEC was used to demultiplex reads and collapse the reads into UMI consensus sequences, and MiXCR was used for V(D)J alignment. Clonotypes responding to the vaccine were identified with edgeR on replicate PBMC samples, with the criteria of FDR below 0.01 and a log2 fold change above 5 up to day 15. Each bulk clonotype was labeled CD4 or CD8 based on which sequenced repertoire, CD4 or CD8, contained the clonotype at higher abundance. TCRdb applied fastp at Q25 and MiXCR to the public reads, then kept only in-frame beta chains. Each CDR3 protein appears once, grouped with its most common genes and DNA. For this entry, the V and J calls and clone size follow TCRdb and not the study's own pipeline. A total of 250,000 to 300,000 distinct CDR3 sequences appear in this sample, roughly 5% of them only once. Clones ranked in the top ten supply about 3.5% of the sample.

The sample's treatment or condition, from its label and the paper: live attenuated yellow fever vaccine strain. A standard Ficoll-Paque protocol was used to isolate PBMCs from peripheral blood. CD4 and CD8 T-cell fractions were isolated with Dynabeads CD4 and CD8 positive selection kits. RNA was extracted with TriZol from bulk PBMCs, CD4 and CD8 fractions, and dextramer-positive and dextramer-negative fractions. Paper-wide results and their limitations: After the booster, most clones that had expanded after primary vaccination were detected again (approximately 95% of CD4 and around nine tenths of CD8), suggesting broad maintenance of memory. Because only two donors were included in the study, the extent to which the findings can be generalized is limited. The secondary T-cell response was found to be weaker but faster than the primary response, with a peak reached on day 5 rather than on day 15. A small fraction of clonotypes appeared in both the CD4 and CD8 compartments, likely as a result of convergent recombination. FACS-sorted repertoires could contain abundant contaminating clonotypes from the bulk population, so computational filtering was required.

This clonotype was observed a handful of times. The antigen it recognizes is unknown. No much larger clonotype is one base removed from it; base qualities were not supplied. V was cut back by 2 bases and J by 2 bases, leaving a gap of 4 bases between them. Its CDR3 holds 13 amino acids, cysteine through phenylalanine. The only DNA kept is the CDR3, 39 bases in frame from the first base. From the germline V gene (reference sequence), CDR1 is DFQATT and CDR2 is SNEGSKA. The specimen was CD4+ T cells sorted from PBMCs, collected on the day of the yellow fever booster vaccination. Here the chain combines TRBV20-1 and TRBJ2-6, with no reliable assignment of the D segment. This receptor was taken from a man between 18 and 29 years old who received the YFV17D yellow fever vaccine. The nucleotide sequence is TGCAGTGCTAGACGCGCTGGGGCCAACGTCCTGACTTTC. Translated, it gives CSARRAGANVLTF.